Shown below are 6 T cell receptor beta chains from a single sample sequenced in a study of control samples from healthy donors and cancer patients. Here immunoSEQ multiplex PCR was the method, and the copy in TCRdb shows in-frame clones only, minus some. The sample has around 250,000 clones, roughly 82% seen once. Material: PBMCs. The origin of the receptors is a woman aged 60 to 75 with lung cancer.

The CDR3 here is CASSYAGTDYGYTF. The DNA for the CDR3 is TGTGCCAGCAGCTACGCCGGGACAGACTATGGCTACACCTTC. The rearrangement links TRBV3-1 (or the pseudogene TRBV3-2) to TRBJ1-2; 7 bases line up with TRBD1. Germline loops: CDR1 LGHDT, CDR2 YNNKEL (reference sequence). V was pared by 5 bases and J by 3 bases, with 6 bases of the junction left unmatched. The CDR3 runs to 14 residues.

The CDR3 DNA reads as TGTGCCAGCAGCTTAGCGAGAGAGACCCAGTACTTC. It encodes CASSLARETQYF. The J gene is TRBJ2-5, the V gene TRBV7-2; no definite D call. This CDR3 is built from 12 residues. V was shortened by 0 bases and J by 4 bases, with 3 bases between the two germline ends. CDR1 and CDR2 from the germline V gene are SGHTA and FQGNSA.

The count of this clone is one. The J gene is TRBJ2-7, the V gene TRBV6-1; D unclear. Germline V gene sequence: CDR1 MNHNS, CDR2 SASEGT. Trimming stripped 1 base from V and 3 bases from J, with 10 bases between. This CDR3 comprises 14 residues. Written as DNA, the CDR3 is TGTGCCAGCAGTGAAGGACGGGCTAACTACGAGCAGTACTTC. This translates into CASSEGRANYEQYF.

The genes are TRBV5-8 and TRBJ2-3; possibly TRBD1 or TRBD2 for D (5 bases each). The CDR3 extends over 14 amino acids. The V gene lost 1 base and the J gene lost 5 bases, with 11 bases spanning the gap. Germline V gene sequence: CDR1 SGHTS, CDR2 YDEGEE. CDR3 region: CASSLWDARDTQYF. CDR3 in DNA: TGTGCCAGCAGCTTGTGGGACGCCAGAGATACGCAGTATTTT. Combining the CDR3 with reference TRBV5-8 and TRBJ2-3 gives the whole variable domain EAGVTQSPTHLIKTRGQQATLRCSPISGHTSVYWYQQALGLGLQFLLWYDEGEERNRGNFPPRFSGRQFPNYSSELNVNALELEDSALYLCASSLWDARDTQYFGPGTRLTVL.

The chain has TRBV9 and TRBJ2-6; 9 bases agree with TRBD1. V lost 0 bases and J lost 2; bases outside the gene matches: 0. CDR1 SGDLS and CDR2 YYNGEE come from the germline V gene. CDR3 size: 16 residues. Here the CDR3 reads CASSVGQGAGANVLTF. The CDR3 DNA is TGTGCCAGCAGCGTAGGACAGGGGGCTGGGGCCAACGTCCTGACTTTC.

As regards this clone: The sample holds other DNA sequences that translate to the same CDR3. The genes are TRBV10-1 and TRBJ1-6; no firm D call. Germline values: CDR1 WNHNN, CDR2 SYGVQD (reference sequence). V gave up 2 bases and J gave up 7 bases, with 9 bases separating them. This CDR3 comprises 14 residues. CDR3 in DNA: TGCGCCAGCAGTGAGGGTACGGCGAATTCACCCCTCCACTTT. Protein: CASSEGTANSPLHF.